This TCR beta chain was retrieved from a study of T cells in Graves' hyperthyroidism and ophthalmopathy. Amplification of TCR beta CDR3 regions used RNA as the template. The HTBI set primed first-round TCR CDR3 RT-PCR. MiXCR, run by TCRdb on the multiplex PCR reads, gives a single entry per CDR3 protein. The sample has 150,000 to 200,000 distinct CDR3 sequences, about 9.4% seen once. In its sample, this clonotype was seen many times. Trimming shortened V by 6 bases and J by 5 bases, and 13 bases separated the two germline ends. The CDR3 loop spans 13 amino acids. Looked up from germline, CDR1 is MNHEY and CDR2 is SMNVEV (reference sequence).

This clonotype was sampled from a woman younger than 30 with Graves' hyperthyroidism that later progressed to Graves' ophthalmopathy. Sequenced sample: blood. The V and J genes are TRBV27 and TRBJ1-1; D unresolved. The CDR3 nucleotides are TGTGCCAGCAGAAGGGCGGTGGAGACTGAAGCTTTCTTT. It specifies CASRRAVETEAFF.